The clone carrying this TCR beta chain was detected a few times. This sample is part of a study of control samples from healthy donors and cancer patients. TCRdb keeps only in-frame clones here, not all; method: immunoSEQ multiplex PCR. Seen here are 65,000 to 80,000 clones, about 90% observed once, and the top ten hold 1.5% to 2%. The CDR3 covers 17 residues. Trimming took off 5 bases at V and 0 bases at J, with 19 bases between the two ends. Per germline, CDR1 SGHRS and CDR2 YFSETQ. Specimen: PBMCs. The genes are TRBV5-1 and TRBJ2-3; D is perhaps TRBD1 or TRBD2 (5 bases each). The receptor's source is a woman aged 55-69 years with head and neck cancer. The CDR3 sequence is CASRRGFSPLSTDTQYF. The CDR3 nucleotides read TGCGCCAGCAGGAGGGGCTTCTCGCCCCTAAGCACAGATACGCAGTATTTT.